This T cell receptor (beta chain) was observed in a study of CD8 T cells in Susac syndrome. Study-level findings and limits: As acknowledged by the study, its TCR sequencing and HLA analysis included a relatively small number of individuals.

Comments on this clonotype: The antigen remains undetermined.

Reverse transcription of roughly 0.45 to 1 ug RNA used random hexamers. Via MiXCR, TCRdb re-called the immunoSEQ multiplex PCR reads, giving one row per CDR3 protein. Of around 280,000 distinct CDR3 sequences in the sample, 92% are singletons; the top ten hold 0.06% to 0.075%. Germline loops: CDR1 SNHLY, CDR2 FYNNEI. The ends lost 4 bases at V and 4 bases at J; junction bases unmatched: 6. This CDR3 has 16 amino acids. This clonotype originated in a human donor with multiple sclerosis. Material: CD4+ T cells from PBMCs. The chain recombines TRBV2 with TRBJ2-2, with 10 bases lining up with TRBD2. The CDR3 region has the DNA TGTGCCAGCAGTGCCGAAGCGGGAGGGCGCACCGGGGAGCTGTTTTTT. Protein sequence: CASSAEAGGRTGELFF.